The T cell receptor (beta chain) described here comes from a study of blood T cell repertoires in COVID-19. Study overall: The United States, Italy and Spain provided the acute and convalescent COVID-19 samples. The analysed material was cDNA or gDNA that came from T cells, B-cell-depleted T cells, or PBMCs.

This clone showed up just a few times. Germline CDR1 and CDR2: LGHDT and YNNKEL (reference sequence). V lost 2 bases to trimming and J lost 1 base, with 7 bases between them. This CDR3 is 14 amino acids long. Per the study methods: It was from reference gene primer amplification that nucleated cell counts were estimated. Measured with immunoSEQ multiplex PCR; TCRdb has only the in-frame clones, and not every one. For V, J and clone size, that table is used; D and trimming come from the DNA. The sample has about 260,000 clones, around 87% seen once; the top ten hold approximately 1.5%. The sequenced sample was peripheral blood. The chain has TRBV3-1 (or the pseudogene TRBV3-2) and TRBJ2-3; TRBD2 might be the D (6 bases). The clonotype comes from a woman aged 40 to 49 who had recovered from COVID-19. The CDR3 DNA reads TGTGCCAGCAGCCAACCGGGGGGCACAGATACGCAGTATTTT. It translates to CASSQPGGTDTQYF.